This T cell receptor beta chain came from a study of T cells in Graves' hyperthyroidism and ophthalmopathy. Trimming removed 5 bases from V and 4 bases from J, with 15 bases in between. CDR3 length equals 15 residues. Per germline, CDR1 SNHLY and CDR2 FYNNEI. Comments on this clonotype: Its cognate antigen is unknown.

Study results and limitations: Using 13 V-J features, a model discriminated ophthalmopathy from stable hyperthyroidism.

Amplified regions were TCR beta CDR3 sequences from RNA transcripts. During a first-round RT-PCR of the TCR CDR3, the HTBI primer set was used. TCRdb used MiXCR to reprocess the multiplex PCR reads, holding one entry per CDR3 protein. Of over 650,000 distinct CDR3 sequences in the sample, approximately 42% are singletons; the top ten hold under 8.5%. This receptor was taken from an adult man with Graves' disease, either hyperthyroidism or ophthalmopathy (not recorded which). The specimen sequenced was peripheral blood or thyroid tissue (not recorded which). The rearrangement links TRBV2 to TRBJ1-5; TRBD1 might be the D (5 bases). The CDR3 region has the DNA TGTGCCAGCAGTTCCGGGTCGGGGGTAAATCAGCCCCAGCATTTT. It is translated as CASSSGSGVNQPQHF.